Listed below are T cell receptor beta chains from one sample, sequenced in a study of blood T cell repertoires in COVID-19. Profiled with immunoSEQ multiplex PCR; TCRdb holds only in-frame clones, not every one. Among 150,000 to 200,000 clones, about 86% were seen once, and the ten largest hold 2.6%. The sample taken for sequencing was peripheral blood. The receptors here all came from a human donor with acute or convalescent COVID-19. The donor label of this sample is uncertain. Each CDR3 is given with its conserved first and last residue. A D gene is named only where the DNA matches it firmly. The size entry is marked missing in some rows and otherwise reads once, few, many or a size class.

TRBJ2-5,-,17,-,TRBV14,CASSQEDRRGNQETQYF,TGTGCCAGCAGCCAAGAGGATCGCAGGGGTAACCAAGAGACCCAGTACTTC
TRBJ1-3,-,19,-,TRBV10-2,CASDNRPLRQALSGNTIYF,TGCGCCAGCGACAACCGGCCTCTGAGACAGGCCCTCTCTGGAAACACCATATATTTT
TRBJ2-7,TRBD2,18,-,TRBV28,CASSPTSGLAIKTYEQYF,TGTGCCAGCAGTCCAACATCGGGACTAGCAATAAAAACTTACGAGCAGTACTTC
TRBJ1-1,-,14,few,TRBV5-1,CASSLVQGNTEAFF,TGCGCCAGCAGCTTGGTACAGGGGAACACTGAAGCTTTCTTT
TRBJ2-7,-,15,-,TRBV3-1/TRBV3-2,CASSQDLRAPYEQYF,TGTGCCAGCAGCCAAGATTTGAGGGCACCCTACGAGCAGTACTTC
TRBJ2-7,-,15,-,TRBV6-5,CASSLTVPSSYEQYF,TGTGCCAGCAGTCTGACAGTGCCGAGCTCCTACGAGCAGTACTTC
TRBJ2-2,TRBD1,15,-,TRBV29-1,CSVVRTGGDTGELFF,TGCAGCGTTGTAAGGACAGGGGGCGACACCGGGGAGCTGTTTTTT
TRBJ2-7,-,14,few,TRBV30,CAWSRDTLSGEQYF,TGTGCCTGGAGTAGGGACACCCTGTCCGGGGAGCAGTACTTC
TRBJ2-1,TRBD2,15,-,TRBV6-1,CASSEAGTSSYEQFF,TGTGCCAGCAGTGAGGCCGGGACTAGCTCCTATGAGCAGTTCTTC
TRBJ2-5,-,13,-,TRBV9,CASSGRTQETQYF,TGTGCCAGCAGCGGGAGGACCCAAGAGACCCAGTACTTC
TRBJ2-2,TRBD2,16,-,TRBV19,CASRSPGLGNTGELFF,TGTGCCAGTAGATCCCCGGGACTAGGGAACACCGGGGAGCTGTTTTTT
TRBJ2-3,-,15,-,TRBV7-9,CASSPLGPPTDTQYF,TGTGCCAGCAGCCCACTCGGTCCCCCCACAGATACGCAGTATTTT
TRBJ2-3,-,15,few,TRBV19,CATNSGTGLTDTQYF,TGTGCCACCAACTCAGGCACAGGGTTGACAGATACGCAGTATTTT
TRBJ1-2,-,15,-,TRBV29-1,CSAAKSGAGDYGYTF,TGCAGCGCTGCGAAATCAGGGGCGGGGGACTATGGCTACACCTTC
TRBJ1-2,TRBD1,14,-,TRBV5-1,CASSTGQDNYGYTF,TGCGCCAGCAGCACTGGACAGGACAACTATGGCTACACCTTC
TRBJ1-6,TRBD1,15,-,TRBV9,CASSPRDSNNSPLHF,TGTGCCAGCAGCCCACGGGACAGCAATAATTCACCCCTCCACTTT
TRBJ2-3,TRBD2,16,-,TRBV11-2,CASSLGAGGPVDTQYF,TGTGCCAGCAGCTTAGGTGCGGGAGGGCCGGTTGATACGCAGTATTTT
TRBJ2-7,-,17,-,TRBV7-2,CASSLAAASASTYEQYF,TGTGCCAGCAGCTTAGCGGCGGCTAGCGCGTCGACCTACGAGCAGTACTTC
TRBJ1-6,-,13,-,TRBV7-7,CASSLNYQGHLHF,TGTGCCAGCAGCTTAAATTATCAGGGCCACCTCCACTTT
TRBJ2-4,TRBD2,21,-,TRBV10-1,CASSERIAGILIGLAKNIQYF,TGCGCCAGCAGTGAGAGGATAGCGGGGATACTCATTGGTTTAGCCAAAAACATTCAGTACTTC
TRBJ1-1,-,14,-,TRBV6-5,CASSQGGTPPGAFF,TGTGCCAGCAGCCAAGGCGGGACTCCCCCTGGGGCTTTCTTT
TRBJ1-6,-,16,-,TRBV11-2,CASRTTGSSYNSPLHF,TGTGCCAGCAGGACGACGGGGAGCTCCTATAATTCACCCCTCCACTTT
TRBJ1-2,-,14,-,TRBV30,CAWSVGGGVGGYTF,TGTGCCTGGAGTGTAGGGGGGGGCGTCGGCGGCTACACCTTC
TRBJ2-5,TRBD2,16,-,TRBV28,CASSFPTSGQQETQYF,TGTGCCAGCAGTTTCCCGACTAGCGGGCAACAAGAGACCCAGTACTTC
TRBJ2-7,-,15,-,TRBV5-1,CASSFSLQGGYEQYF,TGCGCCAGCAGCTTCTCTTTACAGGGCGGCTACGAGCAGTACTTC
TRBJ2-5,-,15,-,TRBV5-4,CASSLGQWEQETQYF,TGTGCCAGCAGCCTCGGACAGTGGGAGCAAGAGACCCAGTACTTC
TRBJ2-7,-,14,-,TRBV3-1/TRBV3-2,CASSQGRVTYEQYF,TGTGCCAGCAGCCAAGGCAGGGTAACCTACGAGCAGTACTTC
TRBJ2-2,-,14,-,TRBV6-2/TRBV6-3,CASSRDLNTGELFF,TGTGCCAGCAGCCGGGACTTGAACACCGGGGAGCTGTTTTTT
TRBJ1-2,-,13,-,TRBV2,CASIEGRGYGYTF,TGTGCCAGCATTGAGGGGAGGGGCTATGGCTACACCTTC
TRBJ1-1,-,15,-,TRBV3-1/TRBV3-2,CASSPIQSHRTEAFF,TGTGCCAGCAGCCCCATACAGTCCCATCGCACTGAAGCTTTCTTT
TRBJ2-3,TRBD1,16,-,TRBV12-5,CASALATGASTDTQYF,TGTGCTAGTGCCCTAGCCACAGGGGCCTCCACAGATACGCAGTATTTT
TRBJ2-7,TRBD2,18,once,TRBV5-1,CASSLGGRTSGRSYEQYF,TGCGCCAGCAGCTTGGGGGGGAGGACTAGCGGGAGGTCCTACGAGCAGTACTTC
TRBJ1-1,-,13,few,TRBV4-1,CASSQSGATEAFF,TGCGCCAGCAGCCAATCAGGGGCCACTGAAGCTTTCTTT
TRBJ1-1,-,14,few,TRBV30,CAWSIYRVSTEAFF,TGTGCCTGGAGTATTTACAGGGTTTCCACTGAAGCTTTCTTT
TRBJ1-1,-,15,-,TRBV11-2,CASSLREGRNTEAFF,TGTGCCAGCAGCCTTCGCGAAGGGAGGAACACTGAAGCTTTCTTT
TRBJ2-2,-,15,few,TRBV18,CASSPPDAGPGELFF,TGTGCCAGCTCACCACCGGACGCGGGTCCCGGGGAGCTGTTTTTT
TRBJ2-5,-,16,-,TRBV9,CASSPLGEAFQETQYF,TGTGCCAGCAGCCCCCTTGGGGAGGCGTTCCAAGAGACCCAGTACTTC
TRBJ2-2,TRBD1,14,-,TRBV5-1,CASSLRTGTGELFF,TGCGCCAGCAGCTTACGGACAGGGACCGGGGAGCTGTTTTTT
TRBJ2-7,TRBD1,15,-,TRBV6-6,CASSPRQGAVYEQYF,TGTGCCAGCAGTCCTAGACAGGGGGCGGTTTACGAGCAGTACTTC
TRBJ1-1,TRBD1,16,-,TRBV19,CASSILTGGADTEAFF,TGTGCCAGTAGTATATTGACAGGGGGCGCAGACACTGAAGCTTTCTTT
TRBJ1-1,-,14,-,TRBV7-8,CASRLSGQNTEAFF,TGTGCCAGCAGACTTAGTGGTCAGAACACTGAAGCTTTCTTT
TRBJ2-2,-,15,-,TRBV6-5,CASSYQGSMTGELFF,TGTGCCAGCAGTTACCAGGGGTCGATGACCGGGGAGCTGTTTTTT
TRBJ1-1,-,11,-,TRBV21-1,CASGEDTEAFF,TGTGCCAGCGGGGAGGACACTGAAGCTTTCTTT
TRBJ1-1,TRBD1,13,-,TRBV5-4,CASSSGGRTEAFF,TGTGCCAGCAGCTCAGGGGGCCGCACTGAAGCTTTCTTT
TRBJ2-1,TRBD2,17,-,TRBV15,CATSRDPLAGYYNEQFF,TGTGCCACCAGCAGAGATCCCCTAGCGGGATATTACAATGAGCAGTTCTTC
TRBJ1-6,-,15,-,TRBV5-8,CASSLLGQSNSPLHF,TGTGCCAGCAGCTTACTGGGCCAGAGTAATTCACCCCTCCACTTT
TRBJ1-4,-,13,few,TRBV2,CASSEWEGNRLFF,TGTGCCAGCAGTGAATGGGAGGGTAACCGGCTGTTTTTT
TRBJ2-6,TRBD1,18,once,TRBV28,CASSKDRGRLSGANVLTF,TGTGCCAGCAGCAAAGACAGGGGCCGGCTCTCTGGGGCCAACGTCCTGACTTTC
TRBJ2-1,TRBD2,16,-,TRBV11-3,CASSLAGLADYNEQFF,TGTGCCAGCAGCTTAGCAGGACTAGCCGATTACAATGAGCAGTTCTTC
TRBJ2-2,TRBD2,16,-,TRBV7-2,CASSLVSSGSTGELFF,TGTGCCAGCAGCTTAGTCTCTAGCGGGTCCACCGGGGAGCTGTTTTTT
TRBJ1-5,-,13,-,TRBV2,CATTTELNQPQHF,TGTGCCACCACCACAGAGCTTAATCAGCCCCAGCATTTT